These 31 T cell receptor beta chains were all obtained from the same sample, sequenced in a study of graft-versus-host responses after intestinal transplantation (dated by TCRdb to the early 2020s). Library preparation employed the immunoSEQ multiplex PCR assay. Drawn from immuneACCESS, this table holds only the in-frame rearrangements with V and J called that TCRdb kept. Clones are partly lost; checked studies trace under half to an unresolved V gene and leave the rest unexplained. In all, the sample holds 40,000 or so clones, and 80% to 95% of those were seen once. 3.6% of the sample goes to the ten largest clones. The specimen comprised PBMCs, sampled approximately 740 days after intestinal transplantation. All receptors derive from a human patient who received an intestinal transplant, so some T cells may come from the graft donor.

The chain uses TRBV9 and TRBJ2-5; 7 bases are shared with TRBD2. The CDR3 consists of 15 residues. The V segment lost 0 bases and the J segment 4 bases; nucleotides outside the gene matches: 6. Per germline, CDR1 SGDLS and CDR2 YYNGEE. CDR3 DNA: TGTGCCAGCAGCGTAGCGGGGGGTACGGGAGAGACCCAGTACTTC. It codes for CASSVAGGTGETQYF.

The CDR3 region is CASRDDRGPEKLFF. The CDR3 DNA follows: TGCGCCAGCAGAGATGACAGGGGGCCTGAAAAACTGTTTTTT. The rearrangement joins TRBV10-1 to TRBJ1-4; 10 bases agree with TRBD1. After removal of 6 bases from V and 7 bases from J, the junction contained 5 bases not matched to a gene. Per germline, CDR1 WNHNN and CDR2 SYGVQD (reference sequence). The CDR3 is 14 amino acids.

This chain connects TRBV6-1 to TRBJ2-5; D gene ambiguous. CDR3 size: 11 residues. The V gene lost 8 bases and the J gene lost 5 bases, with 9 bases spanning the gap. The germline V gene has CDR1 MNHNS and CDR2 SASEGT. CDR3 DNA sequence: TGTGCCAGCTATTGGCTCGAGACCCAGTACTTC. Its translation is CASYWLETQYF.

The J gene is TRBJ1-1, the V gene TRBV4-1; no firm D call. The CDR3 sequence is 15 residues long. CDR1 is MGHRA and CDR2 is YSYEKL in the germline V gene. With 3 bases removed from V and 2 bases from J, the gap between germline ends came to 13 bases. The CDR3 loop is CASSHENAANTEAFF. CDR3 DNA: TGCGCCAGCAGCCATGAAAACGCAGCAAACACTGAAGCTTTCTTT.

The chain carries TRBV12-2 and TRBJ2-2; the table calls TRBD1, which could not be checked here. TRBV12-2 is classified as a pseudogene. The CDR3 runs 15 residues. The CDR3 protein is CASRLVPGFNGELFF. For the CDR3, the DNA is TGTGCAAGTCGCTTAGTCCCAGGGTTTAACGGGGAGCTGTTTTTT.

V is TRBV10-3 and J is TRBJ2-3; 8 bases line up with TRBD2. The CDR3 totals 13 residues. V shed 6 bases and J 2 bases; nucleotides not matched to a gene: 1. Germline lookup yields CDR1 ENHRY and CDR2 SYGVKD. The CDR3 loop reads CAIRAGDTDTQYF. CDR3 coding DNA: TGTGCCATCAGAGCGGGGGACACAGATACGCAGTATTTT.

The V gene is TRBV6-6, the J gene TRBJ1-1; 8 bases line up with TRBD1. Germline-derived CDR1 and CDR2 are MNHNY and SVGAGI (reference sequence). Trimming took 2 bases from V and 1 from J; bases not matched to a gene: 0. The CDR3 loop spans 14 amino acids. Here the CDR3 DNA reads TGTGCCAGCAGTTACGGACAGGGGAACACTGAAGCTTTCTTT. It yields the protein CASSYGQGNTEAFF.

The CDR3 region is CASSFRDRVYEQYF. CDR3 coding DNA: TGTGCCAGCAGCTTCCGGGACAGGGTCTACGAGCAGTACTTC. The chain uses TRBV7-9 and TRBJ2-7; the match to TRBD1 covers 9 bases. The germline gives CDR1 SEHNR, CDR2 FQNEAQ (reference sequence). V lost 3 bases, J lost 3 bases, and 3 bases stayed unmatched. The CDR3 sequence is 14 residues long.

This chain links TRBV5-4 with TRBJ1-6; D is possibly TRBD1 (6 bases). V was shortened by 4 bases and J by 6 bases, with 17 bases between the two germline ends. This CDR3 has 16 residues. Germline-derived CDR1 and CDR2 are SGHNT and YYREEE (reference sequence). The CDR3 sequence: CASSQDSSPTNSPLHF. CDR3 nucleotides: TGTGCCAGCAGCCAGGACAGTTCCCCCACTAATTCACCCCTCCACTTT. Full variable domain (outside the CDR3, taken from reference TRBV5-4 and TRBJ1-6): ETGVTQSPTHLIKTRGQQVTLRCSSQSGHNTVSWYQQALGQGPQFIFQYYREEENGRGNFPPRFSGLQFPNYSSELNVNALELDDSALYLCASSQDSSPTNSPLHFGNGTRLTVT.

The DNA for the CDR3 is TGTGCCAGCAGTCCGACTAGCGGGTCCGGGGCAGGCGAGCAGTACTTC. It specifies CASSPTSGSGAGEQYF. V and J are TRBV7-6 and TRBJ2-7, with 10 positions matching TRBD2. The CDR3 length is 16 residues. Germline-derived CDR1 and CDR2 are SGHVS and FNYEAQ. The junction had 14 bases not matched to a gene; V was cut back by 6 bases and J by 6 bases.

Turning to this clone: Other nucleotide sequences in the sample specify the same CDR3. The rearrangement uses TRBV9 and TRBJ2-1, with 8 bases fitting TRBD1. From germline, CDR1 is SGDLS and CDR2 YYNGEE. The J segment lost 5 bases and the V segment lost 0 bases, leaving 7 bases of the junction unmatched. This CDR3 contains 16 residues. The CDR3 DNA sequence: TGTGCCAGCAGCGTAGGATCCGGACAGGGAAACAATGAGCAGTTCTTC. This codes for CASSVGSGQGNNEQFF.

In this sample, this clone turned up a few times. CDR3 loop: CASSEDVSQPQHF. The CDR3 DNA sequence: TGTGCCAGCAGTGAAGATGTCAGCCAGCCCCAGCATTTT. J is TRBJ1-5 and V is TRBV2; D gene uncertain. The length of the CDR3 is 13 residues. V was shortened by 1 base and J by 7 bases, with 8 bases between the two germline ends. Per germline, CDR1 SNHLY and CDR2 FYNNEI.

This rearrangement joins TRBV11-3 to TRBJ2-7; TRBD1 matches 8 bases. Germline V gene data show CDR1 as SGHNT and CDR2 as YENEEA. V lost 5 bases, J lost 0 bases, and 3 bases stayed unmatched. The CDR3 length is 14 residues. The CDR3 is CASSPGGVSYEQYF. The CDR3 DNA reads as TGTGCCAGCAGCCCAGGGGGCGTCTCCTACGAGCAGTACTTC.

The gene calls are TRBV21-1 and TRBJ2-1. TRBV21-1 is designated a pseudogene. The length of the CDR3 is 17 residues. This chain's CDR3 is CASSNGWSGTENNEQFF. The CDR3 coding sequence is TGTGCCAGCAGCAATGGCTGGAGCGGGACAGAAAACAATGAGCAGTTCTTC.

This chain uses TRBV11-2 with TRBJ2-7; 7 bases map to TRBD2. V lost 0 bases to trimming and J lost 2 bases; unmatched junction nucleotides: 4. Germline V CDR1 and CDR2: SGHAT, FQNNGV. This CDR3 is built from 15 residues. Here the CDR3 reads CASSLEAGSPYEQYF. In DNA form, the CDR3 reads TGTGCCAGCAGCTTAGAAGCGGGGAGCCCCTACGAGCAGTACTTC.

The chain couples TRBV7-3 to TRBJ2-1; D may be TRBD2 (6 bases). Trimming took off 3 bases at V and 4 bases at J, with 13 bases between the two ends. This CDR3 is 15 amino acids long. Germline V gene lookup returns CDR1 SGHTA and CDR2 FQGTGA. CDR3 region: CASSFLARGYNEQFF. Written as DNA, the CDR3 is TGTGCCAGCAGCTTTCTAGCGCGAGGGTACAATGAGCAGTTCTTC.

V is TRBV5-1 and J is TRBJ1-4, with D uncertain. The CDR3 spans 15 residues. V gave up 2 bases and J gave up 0 bases, with 8 bases separating them. The germline V gene encodes CDR1 SGHRS and CDR2 YFSETQ. CDR3 in amino acids: CASSFGGATNEKLFF. Written as DNA, the CDR3 is TGCGCCAGCAGCTTCGGCGGTGCAACTAATGAAAAACTGTTTTTT. Together with reference TRBV5-1 and TRBJ1-4, the CDR3 gives the full variable domain: KAGVTQTPRYLIKTRGQQVTLSCSPISGHRSVSWYQQTPGQGLQFLFEYFSETQRNKGNFPGRFSGRQFSNSRSEMNVSTLELGDSALYLCASSFGGATNEKLFFGSGTQLSVL.

The V gene is TRBV7-9, the J gene TRBJ1-5; D call uncertain. Germline V CDR1 and CDR2: SEHNR, FQNEAQ (reference sequence). Deletions cut 3 bases from V and 4 bases from J, with 7 bases between. The CDR3 contains 13 residues. CDR3 sequence (DNA): TGTGCCAGCAGCTTGGGCAGGAATCAGCCCCAGCATTTT. Protein sequence: CASSLGRNQPQHF.

The genes are TRBV5-1 and TRBJ2-3; 9 bases align to TRBD1. The trim removed 3 bases at V and 2 bases at J, leaving 7 bases unmatched. Germline V gene sequence: CDR1 SGHRS, CDR2 YFSETQ. The CDR3 loop spans 16 amino acids. The CDR3 nucleotides read TGCGCCAGCAGCTGGGACCGGGACAGGGCCACAGATACGCAGTATTTT. As protein: CASSWDRDRATDTQYF.

CDR3 coding DNA: TGTGCCAGCAGTCTCTACAGGGGCTCTGGAAACACCATATATTTT. This translates into CASSLYRGSGNTIYF. This chain connects TRBV6-6 to TRBJ1-3; 7 nucleotides align to TRBD1. The germline V gene encodes CDR1 MNHNY and CDR2 SVGAGI (reference sequence). The CDR3 totals 15 residues. V dropped 5 bases and J dropped 0; count of bases not matched to a gene: 4.

Only one count was recorded for this clone. The chain couples TRBV5-1 to TRBJ2-1; 7 bases map to TRBD1. CDR3 length: 13 residues. Germline V gene sequence: CDR1 SGHRS, CDR2 YFSETQ. The ends lost 1 base at V and 10 bases at J; junction bases unmatched: 5. CDR3 in DNA: TGCGCCAGCAGCTTGACAGGGGAGCAAGAGCAGTTCTTC. Its translation: CASSLTGEQEQFF.

The chain couples TRBV11-2 to TRBJ2-2; D ambiguous. CDR1 and CDR2 from the germline V gene are SGHAT and FQNNGV. Between the trimmed V and J ends, which lost 5 bases and 8 bases, there was a span of 3 bases. The CDR3 contains 10 residues. This CDR3 is CASSRGELFF. The CDR3 DNA reads as TGTGCCAGCAGCAGAGGGGAGCTGTTTTTT.

The chain links TRBV2 to TRBJ1-2; a possible D gene is TRBD1 (5 bases). This CDR3 has 15 residues. Germline CDR1 SNHLY, CDR2 FYNNEI. Trimming left V 3 bases short and J 7 bases short, with 18 bases between. This chain's CDR3 is CASSERTQSASGYTF. DNA of the CDR3: TGTGCCAGCAGTGAGAGGACACAATCCGCTAGTGGCTACACCTTC. Based on the CDR3 plus reference TRBV2 and TRBJ1-2, the full variable domain is EPEVTQTPSHQVTQMGQEVILRCVPISNHLYFYWYRQILGQKVEFLVSFYNNEISEKSEIFDDQFSVERPDGSNFTLKIRSTKLEDSAMYFCASSERTQSASGYTFGSGTRLTVV.

V usage is TRBV6-4 and J usage is TRBJ2-1; D may correspond to TRBD1 or TRBD2 (5 bases each). V was clipped by 3 bases and J by 5 bases, with 14 bases between them. Per the germline V gene, CDR1 is MRHNA and CDR2 is SNTAGT. This CDR3 has 15 amino acids. DNA of the CDR3: TGTGCCAGCAGTGATTTGCTTGGGGGACACAATGAGCAGTTCTTC. Protein sequence: CASSDLLGGHNEQFF.

This rearrangement joins TRBV5-1 to TRBJ2-1, with 8 bases matching TRBD1. Losses at the gene ends were 0 bases for V and 6 bases for J; bases not matched to a gene: 2. Germline CDR1 and CDR2: SGHRS and YFSETQ. This CDR3 is 14 amino acids long. The chain's CDR3 is CASSLAGTGNEQFF. The CDR3 nucleotides are TGCGCCAGCAGCTTGGCCGGGACAGGCAATGAGCAGTTCTTC.

The chain has TRBV7-7 and TRBJ2-1; tentative D call: TRBD2 (6 bases). Trimming removed 5 bases at V and 7 bases at J, with 12 bases between. Germline CDR1 SSHAT, CDR2 FNYEAQ (reference sequence). The CDR3 is made up of 13 amino acids. CDR3 nucleotide sequence: TGTGCCAGCAGCCATATGGGAGGTAATGAGCAGTTCTTC. Amino acids: CASSHMGGNEQFF. The variable domain in full, with the rest retrieved from reference TRBV7-7 and TRBJ2-1, is GAGVSQSPRYKVTKRGQDVTLRCDPISSHATLYWYQQALGQGPEFLTYFNYEAQPDKSGLPSDRFSAERPEGSISTLTIQRTEQRDSAMYRCASSHMGGNEQFFGPGTRLTVL.

The chain has TRBV12-2 and TRBJ2-1; TRBD1 is taken as the D call from the table, unchecked against the DNA. TRBV12-2 is a recognized pseudogene. The CDR3 extends over 18 amino acids. This CDR3 is CASRSRQGVITPYNEQFF. In nucleotides, the CDR3 is TGTGCAAGTCGCTCGCGACAGGGGGTAATAACCCCCTACAATGAGCAGTTCTTC.

This clone was seen just once. The chain employs TRBV9 and TRBJ1-1; D might be TRBD1 (5 bases). V was clipped by 2 bases and J by 0 bases, with 14 bases between them. The germline gives CDR1 SGDLS, CDR2 YYNGEE. The length of the CDR3 is 16 residues. As DNA, the CDR3 is TGTGCCAGCAGCGTCATGGCGGGGCGGCTGAACACTGAAGCTTTCTTT. As protein: CASSVMAGRLNTEAFF.

V and J are TRBV13 and TRBJ1-1, with unresolved D. V lost 3 bases and J lost 2, with 19 bases in between. From germline, CDR1 is PRHDT and CDR2 FYEKMQ (reference sequence). The CDR3 is 17 amino acids. The CDR3 sequence is CASSFSGIQLLNTEAFF. The CDR3 DNA follows: TGTGCCAGCAGCTTCAGCGGAATCCAACTTCTAAACACTGAAGCTTTCTTT.

The V call is TRBV6-5, the J call TRBJ2-5; D not resolved. The CDR3 is 14 amino acids. The V end was cut by 0 bases, the J end by 2 bases, with 7 bases between. Germline V gene lookup returns CDR1 MNHEY and CDR2 SVGAGI. Here the CDR3 DNA reads TGTGCCAGCAGTTACTCGGTGGGGCAAGAGACCCAGTACTTC. Translating it yields CASSYSVGQETQYF.

The V and J genes are TRBV27 and TRBJ2-5, with 7 bases aligning to TRBD2. V lost 7 bases to trimming and J lost 3 bases; unmatched junction nucleotides: 5. The CDR3 sequence is 13 residues long. Germline CDR1 reads MNHEY; CDR2 reads SMNVEV (reference sequence). The CDR3 reads CASTTSGEETQYF. Written as DNA, the CDR3 is TGTGCCAGCACCACCAGCGGGGAAGAGACCCAGTACTTC.